This T cell receptor (beta chain) was sequenced for a study of TIL therapy for anti-PD-1-resistant metastatic lung cancer. Across the study: Median patient age was about 50, ranging about 38-80 years. Several tumors were EGFR-mutant and two were ALK-rearranged. Study findings and constraints: Treatment-naive, never-smoker and oncogene-addicted patients were overrepresented in this highly selected cohort.

The time point: pre-treatment sample, taken before nivolumab and TIL therapy. Patients were adults with stage 4 NSCLC. The immunoSEQ assay was v3. Method: immunoSEQ multiplex PCR; TCRdb's copy keeps in-frame clones and lacks some. The table includes approximately 40,000 clones, roughly 70% detected once. V was shortened by 0 bases and J by 8 bases, with 13 bases between the two germline ends. CDR3 length: 14 amino acids. The germline gives CDR1 LGHNA, CDR2 YNFKEQ. Comment on this clone: Its antigen is undetermined.

Sequenced here: blood, sampled at baseline. The V and J genes are TRBV4-2 and TRBJ1-1, with D possibly TRBD1 on 5 matching bases. This receptor was identified in a person between 30 and 79 years old with non-small cell lung cancer. CDR3: CASSQDWSREEAFF. The CDR3 region has the DNA TGTGCCAGCAGCCAAGATTGGTCCAGGGAGGAAGCTTTCTTT.